This T cell receptor (beta chain) emerged from a study of technical replicates of blood from several donors. Repertoires were generated with immunoSEQ multiplex PCR, while TCRdb's copy carries only in-frame clones and drops some. The sample consists of some 70,000 clones, about 97% of them appearing once. This clone was seen once. The sequence came from a human donor in good health. Sequenced material: T cells isolated from PBMCs.

CDR3 sequence (DNA): TGTGCCAGCAGCTTATCAGGGGGCGACATCTATGGCTACACCTTC. Translation gives CASSLSGGDIYGYTF. The rearrangement links TRBV11-2 to TRBJ1-2; 8 bases line up with TRBD1. The CDR3 is 15 amino acids. V trimming: 2 bases; J trimming: 4 bases; junction bases outside the gene matches: 6. CDR1 and CDR2 (germline): SGHAT, FQNNGV.